This T cell receptor (beta chain) derives from a study of T-cell memory formation after mild COVID-19. Regarding the study as a whole: Pre-infection memory held some responding clones, suggesting pre-existing cross-reactive T cells responded. There was a balanced CD4/CD8 profile in clones contracting day 15 to 85, and later expanders leaned CD4+. Of the contracting clones, CD4+ ones lay mainly in CM and EM, and CD8+ ones in EMRA.

From the 5' RACE reads, TCRdb called clonotypes with MiXCR, one entry per CDR3 protein. The table lists about 200,000 distinct CDR3 sequences, roughly 10% of them singletons. Turning to this clonotype: The antigen remains unidentified.

The TCR was taken from a man aged 18-30 years who had mild COVID-19 (a few samples of this study predate the infection). Cell type and time point are not known. Sequences were obtained from PBMCs or a T cell subset sorted from them (not recorded which).

In DNA form, the CDR3 reads TGTGCCACCAGACATTACCGGGACAGGGACCAGCCCCAGCATTTT. Translated, it gives CATRHYRDRDQPQHF. The V gene is TRBV19, the J gene TRBJ1-5, with TRBD1 matching over 9 bases. With V trimmed by 10 bases and J by 7 bases, 14 bases remained unmatched. Germline CDR1 is LNHDA and CDR2 is SQIVND (reference sequence). The CDR3 is made up of 15 amino acids.